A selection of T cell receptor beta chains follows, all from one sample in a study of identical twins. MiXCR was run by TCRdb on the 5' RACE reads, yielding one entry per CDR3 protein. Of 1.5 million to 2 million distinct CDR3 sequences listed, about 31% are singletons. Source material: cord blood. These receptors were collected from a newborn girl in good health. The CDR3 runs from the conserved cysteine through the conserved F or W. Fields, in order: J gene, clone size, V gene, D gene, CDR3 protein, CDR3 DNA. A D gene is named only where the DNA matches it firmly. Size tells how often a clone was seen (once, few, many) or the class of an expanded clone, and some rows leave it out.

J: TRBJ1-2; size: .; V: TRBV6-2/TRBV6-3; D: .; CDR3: CASSYSHTDMNYGYTF; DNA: TGTGCCAGCAGTTACTCTCACACCGACATGAACTATGGCTACACCTTC
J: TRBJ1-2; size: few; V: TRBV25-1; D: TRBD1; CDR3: CASSECRGQKNYGYTF; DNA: TGTGCCAGCAGTGAATGCCGGGGACAGAAAAACTATGGCTACACCTTC
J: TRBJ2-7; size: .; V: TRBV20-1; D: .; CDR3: CSARDPERGYEQYF; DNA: TGCAGTGCTAGAGATCCCGAACGGGGGTACGAGCAGTACTTC
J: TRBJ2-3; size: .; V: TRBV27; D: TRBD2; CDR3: CASSSPLAGEVGSTDTQYF; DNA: TGTGCCAGCAGTAGTCCCCTAGCGGGAGAGGTGGGGAGCACAGATACGCAGTATTTT
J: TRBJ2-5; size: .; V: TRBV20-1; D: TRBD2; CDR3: CSAREPLAGGLNEQYF; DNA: TGCAGTGCTAGAGAACCCCTAGCGGGGGGTCTCAATGAGCAGTACTTC
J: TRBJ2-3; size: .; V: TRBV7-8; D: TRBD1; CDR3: CASSPQGAIDTQYF; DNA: TGTGCCAGCAGCCCACAGGGGGCGATAGATACGCAGTATTTT
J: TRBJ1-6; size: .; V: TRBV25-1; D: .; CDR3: CASSEWEGNHSPLHF; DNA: TGTGCCAGCAGTGAATGGGAAGGCAACCATTCACCCCTCCACTTT
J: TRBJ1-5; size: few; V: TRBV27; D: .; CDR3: CASSRGQGYQPQHF; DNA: TGTGCCAGCAGCCGCGGGCAGGGTTATCAGCCCCAGCATTTT
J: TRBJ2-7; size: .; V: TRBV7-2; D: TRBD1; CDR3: CASSFDRDSSYEQYF; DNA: TGTGCCAGCAGCTTTGACCGGGACAGCTCCTACGAGCAGTACTTC
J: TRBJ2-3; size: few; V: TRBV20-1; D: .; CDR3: CSANLADTQYF; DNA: TGCAGTGCTAACCTGGCAGATACGCAGTATTTT
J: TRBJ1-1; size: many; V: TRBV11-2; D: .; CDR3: CASSFAGKNTEAFF; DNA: TGTGCCAGCAGCTTTGCGGGAAAGAACACTGAAGCTTTCTTT
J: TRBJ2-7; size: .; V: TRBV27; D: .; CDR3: CASSGSTHEQYF; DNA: TGTGCCAGCTCCGGCTCGACCCACGAGCAGTACTTC
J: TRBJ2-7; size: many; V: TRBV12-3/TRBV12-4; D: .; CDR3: CASSPRDGSYEQYF; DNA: TGTGCCAGCAGCCCGAGGGACGGCTCCTACGAGCAGTACTTC
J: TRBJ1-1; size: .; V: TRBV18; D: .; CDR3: CASSSLDSAMNTEAFF; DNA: TGTGCCAGCTCATCCCTGGACAGCGCCATGAACACTGAAGCTTTCTTT
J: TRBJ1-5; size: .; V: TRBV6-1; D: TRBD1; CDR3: CASSEFRDRGGISNQPQHF; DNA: TGTGCCAGCAGTGAATTCCGGGACAGGGGAGGGATTAGCAATCAGCCCCAGCATTTT
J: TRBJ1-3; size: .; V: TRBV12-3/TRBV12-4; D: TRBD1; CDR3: CASSSAGGAGNTIYF; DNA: TGTGCCAGCAGTTCCGCAGGGGGGGCTGGAAACACCATATATTTT
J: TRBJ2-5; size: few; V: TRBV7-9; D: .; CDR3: CASSPRVRGAIIQETQYF; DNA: TGTGCCAGCAGCCCCCGCGTTCGAGGAGCAATTATACAAGAGACCCAGTACTTC
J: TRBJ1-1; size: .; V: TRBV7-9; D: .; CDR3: CASSPWFAKEGTEAFF; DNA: TGTGCCAGCAGCCCCTGGTTTGCCAAAGAGGGCACTGAAGCTTTCTTT